This record concerns one T cell receptor beta chain sequence. What it binds is not known. This sample was taken from a study of T cells in Graves' hyperthyroidism and ophthalmopathy. Study-wide points: Most clonotypes expanded in thyroid above 0.001 were likewise present in blood.

Amplification of TCR beta CDR3 regions was performed using RNA transcripts as template. An initial round of RT-PCR targeting the TCR CDR3 relied on the HTBI primer set. One entry per CDR3 protein, called by TCRdb with MiXCR from the multiplex PCR reads. The repertoire holds fewer than 650,000 distinct CDR3 sequences, more than 11% seen once, with roughly 6.2% in the top ten. Blood dates from first hyperthyroidism diagnosis, before any ophthalmopathy symptoms. CDR1 and CDR2 from the germline V gene are SNHLY and FYNNEI. The CDR3 is 14 residues long. The V and J ends lost 5 bases and 10 bases, in that order; junction bases with no gene match: 9.

The receptor was isolated from a woman in her thirties with Graves' hyperthyroidism that later progressed to Graves' ophthalmopathy. Sequencing was done on a sample of blood. This chain links TRBV2 with TRBJ2-1; TRBD2 aligns across 9 bases. The CDR3 region is CASSRGTSKGEQFF. The CDR3 nucleotides read TGTGCCAGCAGTCGCGGGACTAGCAAAGGGGAGCAGTTCTTC.